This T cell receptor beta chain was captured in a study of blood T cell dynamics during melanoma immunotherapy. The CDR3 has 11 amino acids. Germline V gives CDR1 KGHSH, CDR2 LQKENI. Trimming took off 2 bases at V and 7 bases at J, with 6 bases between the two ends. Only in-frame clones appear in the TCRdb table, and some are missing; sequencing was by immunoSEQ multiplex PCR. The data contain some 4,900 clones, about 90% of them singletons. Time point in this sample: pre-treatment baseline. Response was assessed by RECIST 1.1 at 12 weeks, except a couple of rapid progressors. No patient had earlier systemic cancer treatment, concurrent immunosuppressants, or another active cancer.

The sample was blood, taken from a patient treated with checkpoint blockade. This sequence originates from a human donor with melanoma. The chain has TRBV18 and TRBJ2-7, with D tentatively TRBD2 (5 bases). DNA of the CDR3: TGTGCCAGCTCACCATCGGGAGAGCAGTACTTC. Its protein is CASSPSGEQYF.